The rows below give T cell receptor beta chains drawn from one sample of a study of control samples from healthy donors and cancer patients. Profiled with immunoSEQ multiplex PCR; TCRdb holds only in-frame clones, not every one. Of around 120,000 clones in the sample, roughly 94% were seen once. Sequenced sample: blood. Receptors originate from a young man in good health. The CDR3 runs from the conserved cysteine through the conserved F or W. Each record gives: J gene, D gene, clone size, V gene, CDR3 protein, CDR3 DNA. D genes are given only for firm matches. Clone size is not always given. Where it is, it says once, few, many or a class for expanded clones.

>TRBJ1-1|NA|NA|TRBV19
CASSITSNTEAFF
TGTGCCAGTAGTATTACATCGAACACTGAAGCTTTCTTT
>TRBJ1-2|TRBD1|NA|TRBV29-1
CSAFVQGQGANGYTF
TGCAGCGCCTTCGTCCAGGGACAGGGGGCAAATGGCTACACCTTC
>TRBJ2-5|NA|NA|TRBV5-1
CASSLQETQYF
TGCGCCAGCAGCTTGCAAGAGACCCAGTACTTC
>TRBJ1-5|TRBD1|NA|TRBV4-1
CASSRGTGRNQPQHF
TGCGCCAGCAGCCGAGGGACAGGAAGGAATCAGCCCCAGCATTTT
>TRBJ1-2|NA|NA|TRBV20-1
CSASTDNYGYTF
TGCAGTGCTAGTACAGATAACTATGGCTACACCTTC
>TRBJ1-5|NA|NA|TRBV6-5
CASTRSSGDQPQHF
TGTGCCAGCACCCGAAGCTCAGGGGATCAGCCCCAGCATTTT
>TRBJ1-2|NA|NA|TRBV7-9
CASSLAGTAGGYTF
TGTGCCAGCAGCTTAGCCGGGACTGCCGGTGGCTACACCTTC
>TRBJ1-2|NA|once|TRBV18
CASSLTIGGYTF
TGTGCCAGCTCACTCACGATTGGGGGCTACACCTTC
>TRBJ2-5|TRBD2|NA|TRBV7-9
CASRRLAGASETQYF
TGTGCCAGCAGACGACTAGCGGGGGCCTCAGAGACCCAGTACTTC
>TRBJ1-5|NA|NA|TRBV7-8
CASSLAGQLVGNQPQHF
TGTGCCAGCAGCTTAGCGGGGCAGTTGGTGGGCAATCAGCCCCAGCATTTT
>TRBJ1-5|TRBD1|NA|TRBV27
CASSWGQGINQPQHF
TGTGCCAGCAGTTGGGGACAGGGGATCAATCAGCCCCAGCATTTT
>TRBJ1-6|NA|NA|TRBV10-2
CASRGTSNSPLHF
TGCGCCAGCAGAGGGACCAGCAATTCACCCCTCCACTTT
>TRBJ1-2|NA|NA|TRBV2
CASPGGGGQGYTF
TGTGCCAGCCCGGGCGGGGGCGGTCAGGGCTACACCTTC
>TRBJ2-3|NA|NA|TRBV10-2
CASSERTKTDTQYF
TGCGCCAGCAGTGAAAGAACGAAGACAGATACGCAGTATTTT
>TRBJ1-5|TRBD1|NA|TRBV2
CASSEGGQGDQPQHF
TGTGCCAGCAGTGAAGGTGGACAGGGAGATCAGCCCCAGCATTTT
>TRBJ1-4|TRBD1|NA|TRBV7-2
CASSLGQGWEKLFF
TGTGCCAGCAGCCTGGGACAGGGATGGGAAAAACTGTTTTTT
>TRBJ1-4|NA|NA|TRBV6-1
CASSEGVNSYDEKLFF
TGTGCCAGCAGTGAAGGGGTGAATAGTTACGATGAAAAACTGTTTTTT
>TRBJ2-5|NA|NA|TRBV4-3
CASSRTSAETQYF
TGCGCCAGCAGCCGAACGAGCGCTGAGACCCAGTACTTC
>TRBJ2-3|NA|NA|TRBV28
CASSFERGGTDTQYF
TGTGCCAGCAGTTTCGAAAGGGGTGGAACAGATACGCAGTATTTT
>TRBJ1-1|NA|NA|TRBV13
CASSLRGGGNTEAFF
TGTGCCAGCAGCTTAAGGGGCGGGGGGAACACTGAAGCTTTCTTT
>TRBJ1-1|NA|NA|TRBV6-5
CASLRPENTEAFF
TGTGCCAGCCTTCGACCGGAGAACACTGAAGCTTTCTTT
>TRBJ2-1|NA|NA|TRBV7-2
CASSLPPGIEQFF
TGTGCCAGCAGCTTACCCCCCGGAATTGAGCAGTTCTTC
>TRBJ1-1|NA|NA|TRBV6-6
CASSFRGAEAFF
TGTGCCAGCAGTTTTCGGGGGGCTGAAGCTTTCTTT
>TRBJ1-5|NA|NA|TRBV6-1
CASSERLRGQPQHF
TGTGCCAGCAGTGAAAGGTTGAGGGGTCAGCCCCAGCATTTT
>TRBJ2-1|TRBD2|NA|TRBV5-1
CASSLAPQLAGSSYNEQFF
TGCGCCAGCAGCTTGGCCCCCCAGCTAGCGGGCAGCTCCTACAATGAGCAGTTCTTC
>TRBJ1-2|NA|NA|TRBV4-3
CASSHGDTRYGYTF
TGCGCCAGCAGCCACGGGGATACGAGGTATGGCTACACCTTC
>TRBJ2-7|NA|NA|TRBV7-2
CASSLGGGLYEQYF
TGTGCCAGCAGCTTAGGGGGGGGGCTCTACGAGCAGTACTTC
>TRBJ1-3|TRBD1|NA|TRBV4-1
CASSRGRDRASGNTIYF
TGCGCCAGCAGCAGGGGGCGGGACAGGGCATCTGGAAACACCATATATTTT
>TRBJ1-6|NA|NA|TRBV16
CASSPSPSGVNSPLHF
TGTGCCAGCAGCCCTTCCCCGTCAGGGGTTAATTCACCCCTCCACTTT
>TRBJ1-6|NA|NA|TRBV10-3
CAISEYRRAYNSPLHF
TGTGCCATCAGTGAGTACCGCAGGGCCTATAATTCACCCCTCCACTTT
>TRBJ2-2|TRBD2|NA|TRBV6-2/TRBV6-3
CASSYSTSGGAATGELFF
TGTGCCAGCAGTTACTCCACTAGCGGGGGGGCGGCCACCGGGGAGCTGTTTTTT
>TRBJ2-3|TRBD1|NA|TRBV5-1
CASSPGTGGGDTQYF
TGCGCCAGCAGCCCCGGGACAGGGGGCGGGGATACGCAGTATTTT